A single sample is the source of the 16 T cell receptor beta chains below, sequenced in a study of T cell changes during pregnancy in multiple sclerosis. The method was immunoSEQ multiplex PCR; TCRdb's version includes in-frame clones alone and lacks a portion of them. The table has tens of thousands of clones, around 90% seen once; the top ten hold under 0.7%. This material consisted of CD4+ T cells from peripheral blood mononuclear cells, taken in the first trimester of pregnancy. These receptors originate from a female donor with multiple sclerosis, enrolled in a pregnancy study.

As DNA, the CDR3 is TGTGCCAGCAGTTGGGGGCGGGGCACAGATACGCAGTATTTT. As protein: CASSWGRGTDTQYF. The chain carries TRBV9 and TRBJ2-3, with D possibly TRBD1 on 6 matching bases. The CDR3 consists of 14 residues. The ends were cut back, 5 bases at V and 1 base at J, with 11 bases in the middle. Germline values: CDR1 SGDLS, CDR2 YYNGEE. Full variable domain (outside the CDR3, taken from reference TRBV9 and TRBJ2-3): DSGVTQTPKHLITATGQRVTLRCSPRSGDLSVYWYQQSLDQGLQFLIQYYNGEERAKGNILERFSAQQFPDLHSELNLSSLELGDSALYFCASSWGRGTDTQYFGPGTRLTVL.

The V call is TRBV10-1, the J call TRBJ1-5; tentative D call: TRBD1 (5 bases). CDR1 and CDR2 from the germline V gene are WNHNN and SYGVQD (reference sequence). V shed 6 bases and J shed 0 bases, with 9 bases lying between them. The CDR3 has 14 amino acids. As DNA, the CDR3 is TGCGCCAGCAGCCGACAGTTTAGCAATCAGCCCCAGCATTTT. This codes for CASSRQFSNQPQHF.

This clone was seen more than once but under ten times. CDR3: CASSGGTAGNTIYF. DNA for the CDR3: TGTGCCAGCAGCGGTGGGACAGCTGGAAACACCATATATTTT. The chain links TRBV7-9 to TRBJ1-3; 7 nucleotides match TRBD1. After removal of 5 bases from V and 2 bases from J, the junction contained 3 bases not matched to a gene. The CDR3 covers 14 residues. Germline V gives CDR1 SEHNR, CDR2 FQNEAQ (reference sequence). Using reference TRBV7-9 and TRBJ1-3 for the parts outside the CDR3, the full variable domain is DTGVSQNPRHKITKRGQNVTFRCDPISEHNRLYWYRQTLGQGPEFLTYFQNEAQLEKSRLLSDRFSAERPKGSFSTLEIQRTEQGDSAMYLCASSGGTAGNTIYFGEGSWLTVV.

The rearrangement links TRBV29-1 to TRBJ2-7; 8 bases match TRBD1. Looked up from germline, CDR1 is SQVTM and CDR2 is ANQGSEA. The length of the CDR3 is 14 residues. The J segment lost 1 base and the V segment lost 5 bases, leaving 7 bases of the junction unmatched. The CDR3 loop reads CSVLDRGSSYEQYF. The CDR3 DNA is TGCAGCGTTCTTGACAGGGGATCTTCCTACGAGCAGTACTTC.

This sequence joins TRBV19 and TRBJ2-1; 7 positions agree with TRBD2. V dropped 3 bases and J dropped 3; count of bases not matched to a gene: 5. The CDR3 covers 15 residues. Looked up from germline, CDR1 is LNHDA and CDR2 is SQIVND (reference sequence). CDR3 loop: CASSIKGRDYNEQFF. As DNA, the CDR3 is TGTGCCAGTAGTATTAAAGGGAGGGACTACAATGAGCAGTTCTTC.

The CDR3 reads CASSDSRFSGNTIYF. Here the CDR3 DNA reads TGTGCCAGCAGTGACAGCCGTTTCTCTGGAAACACCATATATTTT. V gene TRBV9 combines with J gene TRBJ1-3, with D maybe TRBD1 (5 bases). V dropped 5 bases and J dropped 0 bases, with 12 bases sitting between them. The CDR3 runs 15 residues. Germline V CDR1 and CDR2: SGDLS, YYNGEE.

The gene calls are TRBV6-6 and TRBJ1-3, with 7 nucleotides matching TRBD1. With 1 base clipped from V and 2 bases from J, the junction kept 5 bases outside the gene matches. From germline, CDR1 is MNHNY and CDR2 SVGAGI (reference sequence). The CDR3 has 16 amino acids. The CDR3: CASSYLDRYPGNTIYF. The DNA of the CDR3 is TGTGCCAGCAGTTACTTGGACAGGTACCCTGGAAACACCATATATTTT.

By share, this clone counts as medium-sized. This chain connects TRBV11-2 to TRBJ2-7; 10 bases map to TRBD1. The CDR3 extends over 14 amino acids. Per the germline V gene, CDR1 is SGHAT and CDR2 is FQNNGV. Trimming took 1 base from V and 7 from J; bases not matched to a gene: 4. CDR3 nucleotides: TGTGCCAGCAGCTTAGTCCCGGGACAGGGGGAGCAGTACTTC. This gives the protein CASSLVPGQGEQYF.

This clone was counted between two and nine times. The CDR3 sequence is CASALQGGNEKLFF. DNA of the CDR3: TGTGCCAGTGCCCTGCAGGGTGGTAATGAAAAACTGTTTTTT. The gene calls are TRBV6-1 and TRBJ1-4; possibly TRBD1 for D (5 bases). V lost 9 bases and J lost 4, with 15 bases in between. Germline CDR1 reads MNHNS; CDR2 reads SASEGT. The CDR3 loop spans 14 amino acids.

The chain recombines TRBV19 with TRBJ1-1; D not certain. The V end lost 4 bases, the J end lost 5 bases, and 5 bases lay between the germline ends. The germline gives CDR1 LNHDA, CDR2 SQIVND (reference sequence). The CDR3 extends over 11 amino acids. CDR3 amino acids: CASSRGTEAFF. CDR3 in DNA: TGTGCCAGTAGTAGAGGGACTGAAGCTTTCTTT.

The rearrangement uses TRBV4-1 and TRBJ1-2; no reliable D call. CDR3 length: 14 residues. Germline CDR1 reads MGHRA; CDR2 reads YSYEKL. Between the trimmed V and J ends, which lost 0 bases and 7 bases, there was a span of 12 bases. In DNA form, the CDR3 reads TGCGCCAGCAGCCAAGACGTGAGAGGGAGTGGCTACACCTTC. Its translation is CASSQDVRGSGYTF.

This clone was detected only once. This rearrangement joins TRBV18 to TRBJ2-1; 8 nucleotides line up with TRBD2. This CDR3 is 21 amino acids long. The V segment lost 3 bases and the J segment 6 bases; nucleotides outside the gene matches: 25. The germline CDR1 and CDR2 sequences are KGHSH and LQKENI. As DNA, the CDR3 is TGTGCCAGCTCACCCCTGAGGTTAGCGGGGAGAGAGCAACCGTCGGGCAATGAGCAGTTCTTC. This translates into CASSPLRLAGREQPSGNEQFF.

The chain recombines TRBV19 with TRBJ1-1; 8 bases line up with TRBD1. Germline V gives CDR1 LNHDA, CDR2 SQIVND (reference sequence). The V segment lost 1 base and the J segment 1 base; nucleotides outside the gene matches: 2. The CDR3 covers 15 residues. The CDR3 spells CASSIGGTGNTEAFF. The DNA for the CDR3 is TGTGCCAGTAGTATAGGCGGGACAGGGAACACTGAAGCTTTCTTT.

The V gene is TRBV9, the J gene TRBJ2-1, with 7 bases fitting TRBD1. Per the germline V gene, CDR1 is SGDLS and CDR2 is YYNGEE. This CDR3 has 16 amino acids. The ends lost 0 bases at V and 6 bases at J; junction bases unmatched: 9. The CDR3 protein is CASSVADREVANEQFF. The CDR3 DNA follows: TGTGCCAGCAGCGTAGCCGACAGGGAAGTGGCCAATGAGCAGTTCTTC.

J is TRBJ1-2 and V is TRBV20-1; D remains ambiguous. CDR3 size: 11 residues. V was clipped by 6 bases and J by 8 bases, with 13 bases between them. CDR1 and CDR2 from the germline V gene are DFQATT and SNEGSKA (reference sequence). CDR3 coding DNA: TGCAGTGCCTCGGAGGGTAACGGCTACACCTTC. This codes for CSASEGNGYTF.

Only one count was recorded for this clone. CDR3 coding DNA: TGTGCCAGCAGCTTAGCCGGGGGATCGGATGGCTACACCTTC. Protein: CASSLAGGSDGYTF. The V and J genes are TRBV7-8 and TRBJ1-2; a possible D gene is TRBD1 (5 bases). Trimming removed 0 bases at V and 6 bases at J, with 11 bases between. CDR3 length: 14 amino acids. The germline V gene encodes CDR1 SGHVS and CDR2 FQNEAQ.